This entry is about one TCR beta chain. The data originate from a study of blood T cell repertoires in COVID-19. Germline V CDR1 and CDR2: LNHNV, YYDKDF (reference sequence). Trimming shortened V by 8 bases and J by 7 bases, and 27 bases separated the two germline ends. CDR3 length equals 17 residues. Authors' methods: Scientists estimated how many nucleated cells there were by amplifying reference gene primers. Assay: immunoSEQ multiplex PCR; the TCRdb copy retains only in-frame clones and omits some. The V and J calls and the clone size are those of that table, but D and trimming were determined from the DNA. The table includes about 400,000 clones, 89% detected once.

J is TRBJ1-5 and V is TRBV15, with D perhaps TRBD1 (5 bases). Sequenced material: peripheral blood. The source is a man aged 35-49 years with acute or convalescent COVID-19. The DNA of the CDR3 is TGTGCCACCCAAGGCCGTGGATATCAGGGATTCCGCCAGCCCCAGCATTTT. Translation: CATQGRGYQGFRQPQHF.